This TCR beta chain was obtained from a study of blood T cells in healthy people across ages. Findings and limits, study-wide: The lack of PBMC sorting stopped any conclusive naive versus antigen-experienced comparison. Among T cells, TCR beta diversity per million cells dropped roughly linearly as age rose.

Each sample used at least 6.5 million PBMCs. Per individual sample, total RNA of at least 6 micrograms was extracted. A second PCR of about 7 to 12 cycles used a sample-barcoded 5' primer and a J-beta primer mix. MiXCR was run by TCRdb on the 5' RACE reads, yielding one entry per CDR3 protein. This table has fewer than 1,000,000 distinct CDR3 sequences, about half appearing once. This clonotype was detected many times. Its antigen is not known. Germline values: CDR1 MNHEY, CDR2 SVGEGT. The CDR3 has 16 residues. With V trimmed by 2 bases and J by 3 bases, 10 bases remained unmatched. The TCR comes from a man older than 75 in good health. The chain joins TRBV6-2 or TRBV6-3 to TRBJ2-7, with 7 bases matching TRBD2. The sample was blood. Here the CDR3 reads CASSYMWREKVYEQYF. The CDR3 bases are TGTGCCAGCAGTTACATGTGGCGGGAGAAAGTCTACGAGCAGTACTTC.